The source of this T cell receptor (beta chain) is a study of T-cell memory formation after mild COVID-19. Across the study: There were largely donor-specific TCR clusters.

The study's findings and limits: Clones that contracted from day 15 to 85 had balanced CD4/CD8; later expanders were CD4+ biased. Whether second-wave clones peaking at day 37 were SARS-CoV-2 specific went unconfirmed.

A remark on this clonotype: Its antigen is undetermined.

The authors produced TCR alpha and TCR beta cDNA libraries with sample barcodes and UMIs by 5'RACE using constant-segment primers. TCRdb analysed the 5' RACE reads with MiXCR anew, one entry per CDR3 protein. The data show approximately 170,000 distinct CDR3 sequences, 13% seen once. This CDR3 region has 14 residues. Germline V gene lookup returns CDR1 SGHAT and CDR2 FQNNGV. V lost 5 bases, J lost 6 bases, and 14 bases lay in between. Sequencing was carried out using PBMCs or a T cell subset sorted from them (not recorded which). The gene calls are TRBV11-2 and TRBJ1-5, with D tentatively TRBD1 (5 bases). This receptor was identified in a man aged 18 to 29 who had mild COVID-19 (a few samples of this study predate the infection). Cell type and time point are not known. In DNA form, the CDR3 reads TGTGCCAGCAGCCTTGGGGCCGTGGGTCAGCCCCAGCATTTT. Translated: CASSLGAVGQPQHF.